This T cell receptor beta chain was recorded in a study of T cell changes during pregnancy in multiple sclerosis. TCRdb's copy holds only in-frame clones and misses some; the assay was immunoSEQ multiplex PCR. Altogether approximately 66,000 clones are present, 80% to 95% being singletons, with the ten largest covering around 2%. Trimming took 6 bases from V and 5 from J; bases not matched to a gene: 7. The germline gives CDR1 MNHEY, CDR2 SMNVEV (reference sequence). The CDR3 has 13 residues. The chain recombines TRBV27 with TRBJ2-7, with 7 bases identical to TRBD1. The sequence came from a female donor in good health, enrolled as a control in a pregnancy study. The specimen comprised peripheral blood, sampled in the third trimester of pregnancy. In DNA, the CDR3 is TGTGCCAGCAGCCCCTGGACAGGAAACGAGCAGTACTTC. This encodes CASSPWTGNEQYF.